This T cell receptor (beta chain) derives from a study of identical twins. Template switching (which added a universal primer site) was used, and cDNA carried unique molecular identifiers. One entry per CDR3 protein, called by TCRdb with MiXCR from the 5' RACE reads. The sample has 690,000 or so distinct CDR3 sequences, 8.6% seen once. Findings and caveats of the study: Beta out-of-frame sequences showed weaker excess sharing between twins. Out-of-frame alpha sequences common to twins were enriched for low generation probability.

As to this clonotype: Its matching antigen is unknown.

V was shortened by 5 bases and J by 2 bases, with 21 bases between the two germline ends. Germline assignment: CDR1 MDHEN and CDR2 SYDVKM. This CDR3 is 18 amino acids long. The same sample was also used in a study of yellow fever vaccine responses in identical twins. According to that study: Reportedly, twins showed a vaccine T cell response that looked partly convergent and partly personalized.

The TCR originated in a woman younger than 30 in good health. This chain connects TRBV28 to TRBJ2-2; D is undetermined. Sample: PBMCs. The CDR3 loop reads CASSPLLDISLNTGELFF. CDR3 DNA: TGTGCCAGCAGTCCCTTGTTGGATATCTCACTTAACACCGGGGAGCTGTTTTTT. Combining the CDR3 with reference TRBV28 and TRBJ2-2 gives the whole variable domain DVKVTQSSRYLVKRTGEKVFLECVQDMDHENMFWYRQDPGLGLRLIYFSYDVKMKEKGDIPEGYSVSREKKERFSLILESASTNQTSMYLCASSPLLDISLNTGELFFGEGSRLTVL.